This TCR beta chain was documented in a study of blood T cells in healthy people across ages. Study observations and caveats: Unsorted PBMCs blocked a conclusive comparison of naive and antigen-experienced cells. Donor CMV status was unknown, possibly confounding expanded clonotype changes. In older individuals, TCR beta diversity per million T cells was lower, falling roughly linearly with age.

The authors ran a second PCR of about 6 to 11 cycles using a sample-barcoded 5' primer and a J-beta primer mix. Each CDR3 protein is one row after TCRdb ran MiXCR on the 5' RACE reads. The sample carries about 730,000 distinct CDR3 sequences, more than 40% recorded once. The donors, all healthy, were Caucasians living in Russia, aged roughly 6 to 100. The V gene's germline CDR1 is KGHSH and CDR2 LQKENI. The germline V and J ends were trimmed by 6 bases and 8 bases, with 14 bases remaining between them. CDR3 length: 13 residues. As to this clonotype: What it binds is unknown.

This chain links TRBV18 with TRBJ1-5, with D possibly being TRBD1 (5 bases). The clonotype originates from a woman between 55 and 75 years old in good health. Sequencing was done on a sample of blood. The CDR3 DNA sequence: TGTGCCAGCTCTGCGCCGGGGGGGGAGCCCCAGCATTTT. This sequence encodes CASSAPGGEPQHF.